This record looks at one T cell receptor (beta chain) sequence and its context. The antigen remains unidentified. This record comes from a study of CD8 T cells in ankylosing spondylitis. Study results and limitations: Apparently characteristic of ankylosing spondylitis blood was a TCR beta motif (fewer than 10 highly homologous variants). Significant enrichment of disease-linked clones was reported in matched ankylosing spondylitis synovial fluid.

TCR beta libraries were made by quantitative 5'-RACE with molecular barcodes. TCRdb fed the 5' RACE reads into MiXCR, producing one record per CDR3 protein. The profile covers under 250,000 distinct CDR3 sequences, with roughly 24% appearing a single time and roughly 6.7% taken by the ten largest. The ends lost 4 bases at V and 0 bases at J; junction bases unmatched: 6. Germline V gene sequence: CDR1 SGHRS, CDR2 YFSETQ. CDR3 length: 16 residues. This TCR derives from a male donor with ankylosing spondylitis or in good health (not recorded which). The chain recombines TRBV5-1 with TRBJ2-2; 7 bases are a match to TRBD1. Sequencing was done on a sample of blood, either unsorted or a sorted T cell fraction (not recorded which). CDR3 sequence: CASSQTGTANTGELFF. CDR3 DNA sequence: TGCGCCAGCAGCCAAACCGGGACAGCGAACACCGGGGAGCTGTTTTTT.